Reported below is one T cell receptor beta chain. The data were obtained in a study of blood T cell repertoires in COVID-19. Study-wide context: Samples representing acute and convalescent COVID-19 were sourced from the United States, Italy and Spain. T cells, B-cell-depleted T cells, or PBMCs provided the cDNA or gDNA that served as material.

Germline-derived CDR1 and CDR2 are MRHNA and SNTAGT. After removal of 5 bases from V and 0 bases from J, the junction contained 10 bases not matched to a gene. This CDR3 region has 18 residues. Authors' data handling: Counts of nucleated cells, estimated from reference gene primer amplification, were obtained. Assay: immunoSEQ multiplex PCR; the TCRdb copy retains only in-frame clones and omits some. That table gives V, J and clone size, and the DNA gave D and trimming. Of 250,000 to 300,000 clones in the sample, 89% were seen once. The sequence derives from a woman between 55 and 75 years old with acute or convalescent COVID-19. Sequenced input: peripheral blood. The rearrangement links TRBV6-4 to TRBJ2-2; TRBD2 matches 9 bases. The CDR3 sequence: CASSRTVSGGANTGELFF. The CDR3 bases are TGTGCCAGCAGTCGAACGGTTAGCGGGGGCGCGAACACCGGGGAGCTGTTTTTT.